The 16 T cell receptor beta chains below all came from one sample that was sequenced in a study of blood T cell repertoires in COVID-19. Sequenced by immunoSEQ multiplex PCR; TCRdb stores in-frame clones only, minus some. The data contain some 200,000 clones, 80% to 85% of them singletons. The sequencing input was peripheral blood. Every receptor here comes from a woman in her 30s who had recovered from COVID-19.

This clone has only one observation. The V and J genes are TRBV7-3 and TRBJ1-6; D perhaps matches TRBD1 (6 bases). This CDR3 is 14 amino acids long. Germline V gene sequence: CDR1 SGHTA, CDR2 FQGTGA. The ends were cut back, 4 bases at V and 7 bases at J, with 11 bases in the middle. CDR3 sequence (DNA): TGTGCCAGCAGCTCGGGACAAAGCAATTCACCCCTCCACTTT. Translating it yields CASSSGQSNSPLHF.

The genes are TRBV5-1 and TRBJ2-7; D may be TRBD2 (6 bases). The V end was cut by 8 bases, the J end by 1 base, with 19 bases between. The CDR3 extends over 15 amino acids. CDR1 is SGHRS, CDR2 YFSETQ, per germline. CDR3 bases: TGCGCCAGTACCCCTACGGGGGATGGGTCCTACGAGCAGTACTTC. It yields the protein CASTPTGDGSYEQYF.

The chain is built from TRBV30 and TRBJ1-5; D might be TRBD1 (6 bases). The CDR3 is 15 residues long. The germline V gene encodes CDR1 GTSNPN and CDR2 SVGIG (reference sequence). V lost 2 bases and J 9 bases, leaving 20 bases between the germline ends. The CDR3 nucleotides are TGTGCCTGGAGTCAAGGACAGTCCTCAGAGTGGCCCCAGCATTTT. It codes for CAWSQGQSSEWPQHF.

This clone was detected only once. The rearrangement joins TRBV10-1 to TRBJ1-1, with 9 bases aligning to TRBD1. The CDR3 is made up of 16 amino acids. V lost 2 bases to trimming and J lost 3 bases; unmatched junction nucleotides: 7. The germline V gene has CDR1 WNHNN and CDR2 SYGVQD (reference sequence). The CDR3 region has the DNA TGCGCCAGCAGTGAGGCCCCAGACAGGGGGGACACTGAAGCTTTCTTT. Its protein product is CASSEAPDRGDTEAFF.

The chain combines TRBV27 with TRBJ2-5; TRBD2 agrees at 7 bases. The CDR3 consists of 15 residues. Trimming at V came to 4 bases and at J to 3 bases, leaving 8 bases not matched to a gene. Germline values: CDR1 MNHEY, CDR2 SMNVEV (reference sequence). The CDR3, as DNA: TGTGCCAGCAGTTGGGGGGGGACTCCCAAAGAGACCCAGTACTTC. Its protein is CASSWGGTPKETQYF.

The rearrangement uses TRBV27 and TRBJ1-2; D gene unclear. Germline lookup yields CDR1 MNHEY and CDR2 SMNVEV (reference sequence). The CDR3 runs to 13 residues. Deletions cut 5 bases from V and 2 bases from J, with 9 bases between. CDR3 nucleotides: TGTGCCAGCAGTCTAGCGGGGAACTATGGCTACACCTTC. The encoded protein is CASSLAGNYGYTF.

The gene calls are TRBV28 and TRBJ1-1, with 12 bases lining up with TRBD1. Per the germline V gene, CDR1 is MDHEN and CDR2 is SYDVKM. The CDR3 is 17 residues long. Germline trimming cut 6 bases from V and 1 base from J; bases unmatched to any gene: 9. The CDR3 DNA follows: TGTGCCAGCAGCTGGGCGGGACAGGGGGCCTCGAACACTGAAGCTTTCTTT. As protein: CASSWAGQGASNTEAFF.

The genes are TRBV7-6 and TRBJ2-7; 11 bases match TRBD2. Trimming at V came to 5 bases and at J to 0 bases, leaving 3 bases not matched to a gene. The CDR3 contains 15 residues. Germline values: CDR1 SGHVS, CDR2 FNYEAQ. The DNA of the CDR3 is TGTGCCAGCAGCCGCGGGACTAGCGGCTCCTACGAGCAGTACTTC. It encodes CASSRGTSGSYEQYF. Drawing the rest from reference TRBV7-6 and TRBJ2-7, the complete variable domain is GAGVSQSPRYKVTKRGQDVALRCDPISGHVSLYWYRQALGQGPEFLTYFNYEAQQDKSGLPNDRFSAERPEGSISTLTIQRTEQRDSAMYRCASSRGTSGSYEQYFGPGTRLTVT.

Here the CDR3 DNA reads TGTGCCAGTAGCGGGACAGGGGGCATGAACACTGAAGCTTTCTTT. Translating gives CASSGTGGMNTEAFF. J is TRBJ1-1 and V is TRBV19; 12 nucleotides align to TRBD1. The CDR3 has 15 residues. The germline V gene has CDR1 LNHDA and CDR2 SQIVND (reference sequence). With V trimmed by 6 bases and J by 0 bases, 2 bases remained unmatched.

The chain carries TRBV14 and TRBJ2-1, with a possible D match to TRBD2 (6 bases). Trimming cost V 6 bases and J 7 bases, with 22 bases left between them. The length of the CDR3 is 16 residues. From germline, CDR1 is SGHDN and CDR2 FVKESK. The CDR3 coding sequence is TGTGCCAGCAGACTAAGGGGAACGGGAGTTACGAATGAGCAGTTCTTC. Protein: CASRLRGTGVTNEQFF.

This chain links TRBV6-4 with TRBJ2-1, with D possibly matching TRBD2 (5 bases). Germline V gives CDR1 MRHNA, CDR2 SNTAGT. The germline V and J ends were trimmed by 6 bases and 8 bases, with 20 bases remaining between them. The CDR3 spans 15 residues. Written as DNA, the CDR3 is TGTGCCAGCAGACTATCAGGAGGACTTTCCTATGAGCAGTTCTTC. Its translation: CASRLSGGLSYEQFF.

The gene calls are TRBV27 and TRBJ2-2; 8 nucleotides match TRBD2. V was clipped by 4 bases and J by 2 bases; unmatched bases: 12. The CDR3 length is 18 residues. In germline, CDR1 is MNHEY, CDR2 SMNVEV (reference sequence). The CDR3 nucleotides are TGTGCCAGCAGTTCTCACTTCCTAGCGGGTTTCAACACCGGGGAGCTGTTTTTT. It is translated as CASSSHFLAGFNTGELFF.

This chain joins TRBV14 and TRBJ1-3, with no clear D. Germline-derived CDR1 and CDR2 are SGHDN and FVKESK. The V end lost 4 bases, the J end lost 0 bases, and 13 bases lay between the germline ends. The CDR3 is 16 amino acids. The CDR3 region has the DNA TGTGCCAGCAGCCCACCCTCGACATCCTCTGGAAACACCATATATTTT. It codes for CASSPPSTSSGNTIYF.

The chain has TRBV10-3 and TRBJ2-7; D possibly corresponds to TRBD1 (6 bases). V lost 5 bases and J lost 5, with 10 bases in between. The CDR3 covers 12 residues. Per germline, CDR1 ENHRY and CDR2 SYGVKD. CDR3 sequence: CAISPGVHEQYF. In DNA, the CDR3 is TGTGCCATCAGTCCAGGGGTCCACGAGCAGTACTTC.

The genes are TRBV5-1 and TRBJ1-2, with D maybe TRBD1 (6 bases). Between the trimmed V and J ends, which lost 1 base and 4 bases, there was a span of 17 bases. CDR1 is SGHRS and CDR2 is YFSETQ in the germline V gene. The CDR3 extends over 16 amino acids. The CDR3 DNA reads TGCGCCAGCAGCTTGTCTACTGGGACACTAATCTATGGCTACACCTTC. Protein: CASSLSTGTLIYGYTF.

The V gene is TRBV25-1, the J gene TRBJ2-2, with D maybe TRBD1 (6 bases). Germline CDR1 is MGHDK and CDR2 is SYGVNS. The CDR3 sequence is 14 residues long. Trimming stripped 7 bases from V and 4 bases from J, with 13 bases between. Here the CDR3 DNA reads TGTGCCAGCACCCCCAGGGGCCGCACCGGGGAGCTGTTTTTT. Amino acids: CASTPRGRTGELFF.